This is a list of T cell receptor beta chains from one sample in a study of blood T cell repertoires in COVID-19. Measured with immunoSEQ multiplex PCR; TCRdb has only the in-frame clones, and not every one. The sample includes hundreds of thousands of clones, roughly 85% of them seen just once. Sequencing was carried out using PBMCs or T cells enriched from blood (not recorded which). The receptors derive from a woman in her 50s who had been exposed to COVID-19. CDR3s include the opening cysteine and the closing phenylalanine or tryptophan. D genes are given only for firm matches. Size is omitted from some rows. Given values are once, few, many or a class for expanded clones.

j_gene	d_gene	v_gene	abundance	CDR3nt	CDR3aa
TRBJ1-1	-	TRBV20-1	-	TGCAGTGCTAGTACAGGGCCATTTGATGAAGCTTTCTTT	CSASTGPFDEAFF
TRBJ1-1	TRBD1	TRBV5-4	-	TGTGCCAGCAGCTTGAGGGGGCAGGATTTGACTGAAGCTTTCTTT	CASSLRGQDLTEAFF
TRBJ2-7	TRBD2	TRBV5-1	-	TGCGCCAGCAGCTTGAAGGGAGGGGTGGGAGAGCAGTACTTC	CASSLKGGVGEQYF
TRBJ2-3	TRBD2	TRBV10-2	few	TGCGCCAGCAGTCCCGCTAGCGGGGATACGCAGTATTTT	CASSPASGDTQYF
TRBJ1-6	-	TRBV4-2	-	TGTGCCAGCAGCCAGCCGAATCGGGGCTCCTATAATTCACCCCTCCACTTT	CASSQPNRGSYNSPLHF
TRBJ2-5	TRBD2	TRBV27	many	TGTGCCAGCAGTTTAGGCGGGGGGACGGAGACCCAGTACTTC	CASSLGGGTETQYF
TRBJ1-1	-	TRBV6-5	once	TGTGCCAGCACCATCCAAGGGGCCAACACTGAAGCTTTCTTT	CASTIQGANTEAFF
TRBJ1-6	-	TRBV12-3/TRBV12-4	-	TGTGCCAGCAGTTTTGCGGGAAATTCACCCCTCCACTTT	CASSFAGNSPLHF
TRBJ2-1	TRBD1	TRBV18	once	TGTGCCAGCTCACCAACCGGGACAGGGGTCCATGAGCAGTTCTTC	CASSPTGTGVHEQFF
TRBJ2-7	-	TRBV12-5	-	TGTGCTAGTGGTTTGTCCAGGGATAAGAAATACGAGCAGTACTTC	CASGLSRDKKYEQYF
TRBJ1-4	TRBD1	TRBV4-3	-	TGCGCCAGCAGCCAAGACCGGGGGGACAGGCGGTTTTTT	CASSQDRGDRRFF
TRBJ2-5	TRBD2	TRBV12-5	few	TGTGCTAGTTCCCCTGGGTTCCTAGCGGGGGCACTCCAAGAGACCCAGTACTTC	CASSPGFLAGALQETQYF
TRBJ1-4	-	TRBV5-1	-	TGCGCCAGCAGCCCGGACAGTGCAACTAATGAAAAACTGTTTTTT	CASSPDSATNEKLFF
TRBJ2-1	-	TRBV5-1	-	TGCGCCAGCAGCTTGGGGCCCAGCGATGAGCAGTTCTTC	CASSLGPSDEQFF
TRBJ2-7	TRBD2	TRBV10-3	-	TGTGCCATTACCGGTGGAGCGGGATACGAGCAGTACTTC	CAITGGAGYEQYF
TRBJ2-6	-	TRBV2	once	TGTGCCAGCAAGGAAGACAGAACCCTCTCTGGGGCCAACGTCCTGACTTTC	CASKEDRTLSGANVLTF
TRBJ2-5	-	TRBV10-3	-	TGTGCCATTTCAGGAGGGGCCGGAGAGACCCAGTACTTC	CAISGGAGETQYF